A selection of T cell receptor beta chains follows, all from one sample in a study of PD-L1 blockade in urothelial cancer. TCRdb's table, derived via immunoSEQ multiplex PCR, lists solely in-frame clones and lacks some. Of roughly 50,000 clones listed, nearly 90% were seen once; the top ten hold 7.6%. The sequencing used PBMCs, collected around atezolizumab (anti-PD-L1) treatment. These receptors all stem from a man aged 55-75 years with urothelial cancer. The CDR3 runs from the conserved cysteine through the conserved F or W. Each record gives: J gene, V gene, D gene, CDR3 DNA, CDR3 protein. D genes are given only for firm matches.

j_gene: TRBJ2-6; v_gene: TRBV11-2; d_gene: TRBD1; CDR3nt: TGTGCCAGCAGTCACGAGGGGGCAGGGTCAGGTGGGGCCAACGTCCTGACTTTC; CDR3aa: CASSHEGAGSGGANVLTF
j_gene: TRBJ2-7; v_gene: TRBV18; d_gene: -; CDR3nt: TGTGCCAGCTCACCAGTACAACAGGGATACTACGAGCAGTACTTC; CDR3aa: CASSPVQQGYYEQYF
j_gene: TRBJ2-7; v_gene: TRBV2; d_gene: TRBD1; CDR3nt: TGTGCCAGCAGAAGACAGGGGGGGGTGTACGAGCAGTACTTC; CDR3aa: CASRRQGGVYEQYF
j_gene: TRBJ2-7; v_gene: TRBV11-2; d_gene: -; CDR3nt: TGTGCCAGCAGCTTAATGAGGGAATACGAGCAGTACTTC; CDR3aa: CASSLMREYEQYF
j_gene: TRBJ1-2; v_gene: TRBV5-5; d_gene: -; CDR3nt: TGTGCCAGCGCCCTAGGGGGGGCGCTGGGGGGCTACACCTTC; CDR3aa: CASALGGALGGYTF
j_gene: TRBJ1-4; v_gene: TRBV29-1; d_gene: -; CDR3nt: TGCAGCGTTGAAGAGACAGCCGGGGAAAAACTGTTTTTT; CDR3aa: CSVEETAGEKLFF
j_gene: TRBJ2-7; v_gene: TRBV15; d_gene: TRBD2; CDR3nt: TGTGCCACCAGCAGGGTGACGAGCGGGGCCTACGAGCAGTACTTC; CDR3aa: CATSRVTSGAYEQYF
j_gene: TRBJ1-1; v_gene: TRBV18; d_gene: -; CDR3nt: TGTGCCAGCTCTCCTCAACAGGGCGCTGAAGCTTTCTTT; CDR3aa: CASSPQQGAEAFF
j_gene: TRBJ2-1; v_gene: TRBV5-4; d_gene: TRBD2; CDR3nt: TGTGCCAGCAGAAAGGGACTACCGTCCTACAATGAGCAGTTCTTC; CDR3aa: CASRKGLPSYNEQFF
j_gene: TRBJ2-7; v_gene: TRBV5-8; d_gene: -; CDR3nt: TGTGCCAGCAGCTTCGTGGCGGGGGCCCTCCGATTC; CDR3aa: CASSFVAGALRF
j_gene: TRBJ2-7; v_gene: TRBV7-2; d_gene: TRBD2; CDR3nt: TGTGCCAGCAGCTCGCTCCGGACTAGCGGGGGGGCCGAGCAGTACTTC; CDR3aa: CASSSLRTSGGAEQYF
j_gene: TRBJ2-5; v_gene: TRBV28; d_gene: TRBD1; CDR3nt: TGTGCCAGCAGTTTACCGGGACAGATCCAAGAGACCCAGTACTTC; CDR3aa: CASSLPGQIQETQYF
j_gene: TRBJ2-1; v_gene: TRBV2; d_gene: TRBD1; CDR3nt: TGTGCCAGCATCCCGACAGGGGGCCTTTTCAATGAGCAGTTCTTC; CDR3aa: CASIPTGGLFNEQFF
j_gene: TRBJ2-7; v_gene: TRBV2; d_gene: TRBD1; CDR3nt: TGTGCCAGCAGGGTAGGACAGGGATACTCCTACGAGCAGTACTTC; CDR3aa: CASRVGQGYSYEQYF
j_gene: TRBJ2-3; v_gene: TRBV28; d_gene: -; CDR3nt: TGTGCCAGCAGTTTAAGGGCGGGCGAGAGCACAGATACGCAGTATTTT; CDR3aa: CASSLRAGESTDTQYF
j_gene: TRBJ1-1; v_gene: TRBV18; d_gene: -; CDR3nt: TGTGCCAGCTCACCGTTAGCGTGGAGTACCAAAAACACTGAAGCTTTCTTT; CDR3aa: CASSPLAWSTKNTEAFF
j_gene: TRBJ2-1; v_gene: TRBV6-4; d_gene: -; CDR3nt: TGTGCCAGCAGTGAGGCGGCCTCCAATTTCTATGAGCAGTTCTTC; CDR3aa: CASSEAASNFYEQFF
j_gene: TRBJ1-2; v_gene: TRBV27; d_gene: TRBD1; CDR3nt: TGTGCCAGCAGTTTTCAGGGGGTCTATGGCTACACCTTC; CDR3aa: CASSFQGVYGYTF
j_gene: TRBJ2-1; v_gene: TRBV7-3; d_gene: -; CDR3nt: TGTGCCAGCGGGAAACAGGGCACCCATGAGCAGTTCTTC; CDR3aa: CASGKQGTHEQFF
j_gene: TRBJ2-2; v_gene: TRBV7-9; d_gene: -; CDR3nt: TGTGCCAGCAGCTTAACGGGGATAAACACCGGGGAGCTGTTTTTT; CDR3aa: CASSLTGINTGELFF
j_gene: TRBJ2-7; v_gene: TRBV2; d_gene: -; CDR3nt: TGTGCCAGCAGCGGACAGTTAATCTACGAGCAGTACTTC; CDR3aa: CASSGQLIYEQYF
j_gene: TRBJ1-5; v_gene: TRBV12-5; d_gene: -; CDR3nt: TGTGCTAGTGGTTTACCTTCAGTGGATCAGCCCCAGCATTTT; CDR3aa: CASGLPSVDQPQHF